These 26 T cell receptor beta chains share one sample of origin, sequenced in a study of cytomegalovirus exposure and HLA in healthy donors. TCRdb's table, derived via immunoSEQ multiplex PCR, lists solely in-frame clones and lacks some. This table holds some 170,000 clones, around 86% found once. Sequencing was performed on PBMCs. These receptors were collected from a man aged 30 to 45 in good health and CMV-seropositive.

In this sample, this clone turned up a few times. This sequence joins TRBV29-1 and TRBJ1-1; D might be TRBD1 (5 bases). Trimming pared 4 bases from V and 0 bases from J, leaving 9 bases between. Germline V lookup: CDR1 SQVTM, CDR2 ANQGSEA. The CDR3 loop spans 13 amino acids. CDR3 sequence reads: CSVGGFLNTEAFF. In DNA, the CDR3 is TGCAGCGTTGGGGGGTTCCTGAACACTGAAGCTTTCTTT.

V usage is TRBV5-4 and J usage is TRBJ2-7, with TRBD2 matching over 13 bases. Germline-derived CDR1 and CDR2 are SGHNT and YYREEE (reference sequence). J was trimmed by 3 bases and V by 4 bases; bases with no gene match: 4. The CDR3 contains 15 residues. The CDR3 loop reads CASSPGLAGSYEQYF. The CDR3, as DNA: TGTGCCAGCAGCCCGGGACTAGCGGGAAGCTACGAGCAGTACTTC.

The J gene is TRBJ2-5, the V gene TRBV27; possibly TRBD2 for D (6 bases). With 4 bases removed from V and 7 bases from J, the gap between germline ends came to 10 bases. CDR3 size: 12 residues. CDR1 MNHEY and CDR2 SMNVEV come from the germline V gene (reference sequence). Here the CDR3 DNA reads TGTGCCAGCAGTTATCAGGGAGGGACCCAGTACTTC. It encodes CASSYQGGTQYF.

V usage is TRBV27 and J usage is TRBJ1-5; D remains ambiguous. This CDR3 is built from 15 residues. V shed 2 bases and J shed 2 bases, with 10 bases lying between them. Germline values: CDR1 MNHEY, CDR2 SMNVEV (reference sequence). DNA for the CDR3: TGTGCCAGCAGTTTAGCAGGAAGGGGCAATCAGCCCCAGCATTTT. The encoded protein is CASSLAGRGNQPQHF.

This chain connects TRBV5-8 to TRBJ2-7, with 8 bases fitting TRBD1. J was trimmed by 0 bases and V by 3 bases; bases with no gene match: 17. The CDR3 has 19 amino acids. Germline lookup yields CDR1 SGHTS and CDR2 YDEGEE. The CDR3 DNA sequence: TGTGCCAGCAGCTCGTTTCACGGGACAGGAACCCTGAGCTCCTACGAGCAGTACTTC. It specifies CASSSFHGTGTLSSYEQYF.

The chain joins TRBV7-9 to TRBJ1-2; weak D call: TRBD1 (5 bases). The germline gives CDR1 SEHNR, CDR2 FQNEAQ (reference sequence). Trimming took 11 bases from V and 5 from J, leaving 15 bases between them. This CDR3 is 12 amino acids long. DNA for the CDR3: TGTGCCTGGGGCCAGGGAGGATATGGCTACACCTTC. Protein: CAWGQGGYGYTF.

The chain employs TRBV19 and TRBJ1-1; no clear D gene. Trimming pared 0 bases from V and 11 bases from J, leaving 19 bases between. The V gene's germline CDR1 is LNHDA and CDR2 SQIVND (reference sequence). The length of the CDR3 is 15 residues. CDR3 in DNA: TGTGCCAGTAGTATAGATTCCCTCGCCGAGCAGGATGCTTTCTTT. It specifies CASSIDSLAEQDAFF.

This chain connects TRBV4-1 to TRBJ2-2; D call uncertain. The germline CDR1 and CDR2 sequences are MGHRA and YSYEKL. The CDR3 has 13 amino acids. V dropped 1 base and J dropped 5 bases, with 5 bases sitting between them. CDR3 sequence: CASSQVRTGELFF. DNA of the CDR3: TGCGCCAGCAGCCAAGTCCGGACCGGGGAGCTGTTTTTT.

The genes are TRBV19 and TRBJ2-5, with TRBD2 matching over 11 bases. From germline, CDR1 is LNHDA and CDR2 SQIVND (reference sequence). This CDR3 has 16 amino acids. The V and J ends lost 1 base and 1 base, in that order; junction bases with no gene match: 2. The CDR3 sequence: CASSIGGLAAQETQYF. The CDR3, as DNA: TGTGCCAGTAGTATAGGGGGACTAGCGGCCCAAGAGACCCAGTACTTC.

This clone appeared a single time. This chain links TRBV4-1 with TRBJ2-5, with 10 bases fitting TRBD2. The CDR3 length is 20 residues. Trimming removed 0 bases from V and 4 bases from J; junction bases left unmatched: 17. Germline CDR1 MGHRA, CDR2 YSYEKL. The chain's CDR3 is CASSQDPPVGLAGARETQYF. Here the CDR3 DNA reads TGCGCCAGCAGCCAAGACCCCCCCGTGGGGCTAGCGGGGGCCCGAGAGACCCAGTACTTC.

The V gene is TRBV2, the J gene TRBJ1-4; D gene uncertain. Germline assignment: CDR1 SNHLY and CDR2 FYNNEI. The CDR3 is 12 residues long. V lost 6 bases to trimming and J lost 3 bases, with 5 bases between them. The CDR3 loop reads CASRVPNEKLFF. The CDR3 DNA reads TGTGCCAGCAGGGTGCCTAATGAAAAACTGTTTTTT. The full variable domain, with the rest looked up from reference TRBV2 and TRBJ1-4, is EPEVTQTPSHQVTQMGQEVILRCVPISNHLYFYWYRQILGQKVEFLVSFYNNEISEKSEIFDDQFSVERPDGSNFTLKIRSTKLEDSAMYFCASRVPNEKLFFGSGTQLSVL.

V usage is TRBV6-6 and J usage is TRBJ1-5; tentatively, D is TRBD1 (5 bases). CDR1 is MNHNY and CDR2 is SVGAGI in the germline V gene (reference sequence). CDR3 length: 14 residues. V dropped 7 bases and J dropped 4 bases, with 14 bases sitting between them. The chain's CDR3 is CASTRGQTNQPQHF. The CDR3, as DNA: TGTGCCAGCACGCGGGGCCAAACGAATCAGCCCCAGCATTTT.

There are a few counts of this clone. This sequence joins TRBV6-5 and TRBJ2-7; D unresolved. This CDR3 has 13 amino acids. Between the trimmed V and J ends, which lost 5 bases and 3 bases, there was a span of 11 bases. From germline, CDR1 is MNHEY and CDR2 SVGAGI. CDR3 loop: CASSESEVYEQYF. Written as DNA, the CDR3 is TGTGCCAGCAGTGAAAGTGAAGTCTACGAGCAGTACTTC.

The CDR3 DNA reads as TGTGCCAGCAGTGGGCGGTGGGGTCAAGAGACCCAGTACTTC. Protein sequence: CASSGRWGQETQYF. The rearrangement uses TRBV6-1 and TRBJ2-5; D ambiguous. The germline V and J ends were trimmed by 4 bases and 2 bases, with 11 bases remaining between them. CDR3 length: 14 amino acids. Germline V CDR1 and CDR2: MNHNS, SASEGT.

This chain uses TRBV6-1 with TRBJ2-7, with D perhaps TRBD2 (5 bases). CDR3 length equals 17 residues. Germline assignment: CDR1 MNHNS and CDR2 SASEGT. V gave up 2 bases and J gave up 1 base, with 18 bases separating them. CDR3 sequence reads: CASSEWVVGRGSYEQYF. The CDR3 coding sequence is TGTGCCAGCAGTGAATGGGTCGTAGGGCGAGGGTCCTACGAGCAGTACTTC.

The rearrangement links TRBV7-8 to TRBJ1-1; perhaps TRBD1 as D (6 bases). There are 15 residues in the CDR3. The germline gives CDR1 SGHVS, CDR2 FQNEAQ. Trimming pared 3 bases from V and 4 bases from J, leaving 15 bases between. The CDR3 loop is CASSFPQGRGTEAFF. As DNA, the CDR3 is TGTGCCAGCAGCTTCCCACAGGGACGGGGCACTGAAGCTTTCTTT.

This clone has just one count. This chain joins TRBV6-6 and TRBJ1-1; D may be TRBD1 (5 bases). Germline CDR1 and CDR2: MNHNY and SVGAGI (reference sequence). The CDR3 is 12 residues long. V dropped 8 bases and J dropped 11 bases, with 18 bases sitting between them. CDR3 protein: CASGQGTQRAFF. CDR3 sequence (DNA): TGTGCCAGCGGCCAGGGAACCCAGAGGGCTTTCTTT.

J is TRBJ1-1 and V is TRBV5-1; no clear D. Germline loops: CDR1 SGHRS, CDR2 YFSETQ. The V gene lost 0 bases and the J gene lost 3 bases, with 6 bases spanning the gap. This CDR3 has 13 amino acids. The CDR3 spells CASSLVGDTEAFF. The CDR3 DNA reads TGCGCCAGCAGCTTGGTCGGGGACACTGAAGCTTTCTTT.

V is TRBV4-1 and J is TRBJ1-3; 7 bases map to TRBD1. The CDR3 is 16 amino acids. J lost 3 bases, V lost 2 bases, and 7 bases had no gene match. The germline gives CDR1 MGHRA, CDR2 YSYEKL. The CDR3 nucleotides read TGCGCCAGCAGCCAATCGACAGGGAGGGTTGGAAACACCATATATTTT. It codes for CASSQSTGRVGNTIYF.

The chain joins TRBV18 to TRBJ1-5, with D hard to call. The CDR3 extends over 14 amino acids. CDR1 KGHSH and CDR2 LQKENI come from the germline V gene. V gave up 3 bases and J gave up 5 bases, with 11 bases separating them. CDR3 region: CASSPSGPDQPQHF. CDR3 in DNA: TGTGCCAGCTCACCGTCCGGACCTGATCAGCCCCAGCATTTT.

The rearrangement uses TRBV18 and TRBJ2-2; D is perhaps TRBD1 or TRBD2 (6 bases each). The CDR3 is 15 residues long. The germline CDR1 and CDR2 sequences are KGHSH and LQKENI. Trimming left V 2 bases short and J 7 bases short, with 14 bases between. DNA of the CDR3: TGTGCCAGCTCACCAACGGGGGCAAAGGACGGGGAGCTGTTTTTT. Protein product: CASSPTGAKDGELFF.

This clone has more than one count but fewer than ten. The chain joins TRBV28 to TRBJ1-5; D is possibly TRBD1 (5 bases). Trimming took off 4 bases at V and 5 bases at J, with 12 bases between the two ends. The CDR3 runs to 14 residues. Germline assignment: CDR1 MDHEN and CDR2 SYDVKM. This CDR3 is CASSSPGGYQPQHF. In DNA form, the CDR3 reads TGTGCCAGCAGTTCCCCGGGGGGGTATCAGCCCCAGCATTTT.

The chain couples TRBV11-3 to TRBJ2-3; 10 bases map to TRBD2. J gave up 4 bases and V 5 bases, and 6 bases lay outside the gene matches. CDR1 is SGHNT, CDR2 YENEEA, per germline. This CDR3 comprises 15 residues. The CDR3 sequence: CASSLTSGDPDTQYF. The CDR3, as DNA: TGTGCCAGCAGCCTTACTAGCGGGGATCCAGATACGCAGTATTTT.

The V call is TRBV19, the J call TRBJ1-1; D is unresolved. The ends were cut back, 5 bases at V and 5 bases at J, with 18 bases in the middle. Germline lookup yields CDR1 LNHDA and CDR2 SQIVND (reference sequence). There are 15 residues in the CDR3. As DNA, the CDR3 is TGTGCCAGTAGTCCCCTCGAAGGCTTGGTGACTGAAGCTTTCTTT. Translated, it gives CASSPLEGLVTEAFF.

The chain employs TRBV4-3 and TRBJ1-1, with D possibly matching TRBD1 (5 bases). The germline CDR1 and CDR2 sequences are LGHNA and YSLEER. The CDR3 is made up of 15 amino acids. V lost 1 base and J 9 bases, leaving 18 bases between the germline ends. In nucleotides, the CDR3 is TGCGCCAGCAGCCAAGGCCTCGCTTCCCGGGGGAAAGCTTTCTTT. Amino acid sequence: CASSQGLASRGKAFF.

The chain has TRBV9 and TRBJ2-2; 9 positions agree with TRBD1. The germline gives CDR1 SGDLS, CDR2 YYNGEE. The junction had 1 base not matched to a gene; V was cut back by 0 bases and J by 7 bases. The CDR3 runs to 14 residues. The CDR3 DNA reads as TGTGCCAGCAGCGTAGTGGACAGGGGCGGGGAGCTGTTTTTT. It translates to CASSVVDRGGELFF.